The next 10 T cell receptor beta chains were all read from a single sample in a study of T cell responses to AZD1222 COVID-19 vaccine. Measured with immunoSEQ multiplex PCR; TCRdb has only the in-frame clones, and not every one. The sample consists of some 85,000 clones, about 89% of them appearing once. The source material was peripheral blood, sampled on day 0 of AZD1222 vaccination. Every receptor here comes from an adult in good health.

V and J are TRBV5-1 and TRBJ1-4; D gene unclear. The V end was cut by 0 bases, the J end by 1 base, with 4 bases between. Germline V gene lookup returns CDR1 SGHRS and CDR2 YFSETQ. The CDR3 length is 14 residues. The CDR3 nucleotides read TGCGCCAGCAGCTTGGGACTAACTAATGAAAAACTGTTTTTT. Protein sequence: CASSLGLTNEKLFF.

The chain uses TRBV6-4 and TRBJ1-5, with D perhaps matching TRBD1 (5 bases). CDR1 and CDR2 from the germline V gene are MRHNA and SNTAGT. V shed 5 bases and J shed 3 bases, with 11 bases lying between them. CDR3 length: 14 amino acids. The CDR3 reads CASSPTGLNQPQHF. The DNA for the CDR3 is TGTGCCAGCAGTCCCACGGGGCTCAATCAGCCCCAGCATTTT.

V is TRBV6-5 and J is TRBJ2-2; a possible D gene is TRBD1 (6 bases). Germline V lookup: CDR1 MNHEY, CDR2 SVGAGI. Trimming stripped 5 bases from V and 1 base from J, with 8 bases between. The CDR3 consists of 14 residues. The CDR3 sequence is CASSQGQNTGELFF. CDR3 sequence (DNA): TGTGCCAGCAGTCAGGGACAGAACACCGGGGAGCTGTTTTTT.

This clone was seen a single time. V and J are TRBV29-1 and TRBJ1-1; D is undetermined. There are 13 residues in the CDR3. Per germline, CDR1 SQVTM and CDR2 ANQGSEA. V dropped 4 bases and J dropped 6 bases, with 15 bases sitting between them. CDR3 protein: CSVVLGHSAEAFF. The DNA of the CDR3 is TGCAGCGTTGTTCTTGGGCATAGTGCTGAAGCTTTCTTT.

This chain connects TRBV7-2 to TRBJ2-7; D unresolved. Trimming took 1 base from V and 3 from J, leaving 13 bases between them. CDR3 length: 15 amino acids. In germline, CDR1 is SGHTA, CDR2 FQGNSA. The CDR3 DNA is TGTGCCAGCAGCTTAGGATCGGTCTCGATCTACGAGCAGTACTTC. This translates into CASSLGSVSIYEQYF.

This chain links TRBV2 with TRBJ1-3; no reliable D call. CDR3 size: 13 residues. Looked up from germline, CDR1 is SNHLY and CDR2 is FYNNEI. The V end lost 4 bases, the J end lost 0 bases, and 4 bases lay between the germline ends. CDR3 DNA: TGTGCCAGCAGTGGAAGCTCTGGAAACACCATATATTTT. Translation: CASSGSSGNTIYF.

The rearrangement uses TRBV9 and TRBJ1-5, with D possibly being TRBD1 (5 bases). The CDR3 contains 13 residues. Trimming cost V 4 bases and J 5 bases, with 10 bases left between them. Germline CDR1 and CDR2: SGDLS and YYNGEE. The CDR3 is CASSPGGYQPQHF. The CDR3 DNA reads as TGTGCCAGCAGCCCGGGGGGGTATCAGCCCCAGCATTTT.

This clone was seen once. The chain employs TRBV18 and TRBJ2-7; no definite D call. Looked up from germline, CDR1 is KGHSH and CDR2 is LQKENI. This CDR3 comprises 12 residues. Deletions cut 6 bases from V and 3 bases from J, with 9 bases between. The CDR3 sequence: CASSTPGYEQYF. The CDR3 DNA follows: TGTGCCAGCTCGACCCCTGGCTACGAGCAGTACTTC.

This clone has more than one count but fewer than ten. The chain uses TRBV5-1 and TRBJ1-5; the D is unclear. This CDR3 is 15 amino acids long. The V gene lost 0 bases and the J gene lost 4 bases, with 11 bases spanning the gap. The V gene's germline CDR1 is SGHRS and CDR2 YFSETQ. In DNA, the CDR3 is TGCGCCAGCAGCTTGGGAGCCGAAGAGAATCAGCCCCAGCATTTT. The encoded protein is CASSLGAEENQPQHF.

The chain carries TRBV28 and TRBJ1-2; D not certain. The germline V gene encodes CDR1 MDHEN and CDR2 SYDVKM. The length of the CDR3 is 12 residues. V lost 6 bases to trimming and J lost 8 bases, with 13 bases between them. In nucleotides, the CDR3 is TGTGCCAGCAGCCCCCAAGGCCGGGGCTACACCTTC. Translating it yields CASSPQGRGYTF.